The next 21 T cell receptor beta chains were all read from a single sample in a study of cytomegalovirus exposure and HLA in healthy donors. Amplification used 60 Vbeta primers and 13 Jbeta primers. The method was immunoSEQ multiplex PCR; TCRdb's version includes in-frame clones alone and lacks a portion of them. The sample has some 150,000 clones; about 85% are singletons. The source material was PBMCs. The origin of the receptors is a woman under 30 in good health and CMV-seronegative.

This clone was seen just once. For the CDR3, the DNA is TGCAGTGCTAGCCCAGGGCCCCAGTACTTC. This encodes CSASPGPQYF. This chain connects TRBV20-1 to TRBJ2-5; D is possibly TRBD1 (5 bases). Germline V gene data show CDR1 as DFQATT and CDR2 as SNEGSKA (reference sequence). CDR3 length: 10 amino acids. V was clipped by 3 bases and J by 9 bases, with 8 bases between them.

V and J are TRBV6-6 and TRBJ2-3; 10 nucleotides line up with TRBD1. Germline V gives CDR1 MNHNY, CDR2 SVGAGI (reference sequence). This CDR3 is 15 amino acids long. Trimming removed 7 bases from V and 2 bases from J; junction bases left unmatched: 6. CDR3 region: CASIGTGAYTDTQYF. The CDR3 region has the DNA TGTGCCAGCATAGGGACAGGGGCTTACACAGATACGCAGTATTTT.

The chain combines TRBV18 with TRBJ2-2, with 10 bases that match TRBD1. The germline gives CDR1 KGHSH, CDR2 LQKENI. The CDR3 sequence is 21 residues long. Trimming at V came to 4 bases and at J to 0 bases, leaving 17 bases not matched to a gene. The CDR3 reads CASSRGQGVTSGQANTGELFF. Written as DNA, the CDR3 is TGTGCCAGCTCACGAGGACAGGGGGTGACCAGCGGGCAGGCGAACACCGGGGAGCTGTTTTTT.

The chain carries TRBV6-6 and TRBJ1-5; maybe TRBD1 (5 bases). V lost 4 bases and J lost 7, with 14 bases in between. Germline loops: CDR1 MNHNY, CDR2 SVGAGI (reference sequence). This CDR3 spans 14 amino acids. In DNA, the CDR3 is TGTGCCAGCAGTTTATCGCAGGGCGGACAGCCCCAGCATTTT. It is translated as CASSLSQGGQPQHF.

V and J are TRBV5-1 and TRBJ2-7; 7 bases agree with TRBD1. The CDR3 is 15 amino acids. Unmatched junction bases numbered 13, after V lost 4 bases and J lost 6 bases. CDR1 is SGHRS and CDR2 is YFSETQ in the germline V gene. CDR3: CASSRTGTEILEQYF. CDR3 bases: TGCGCCAGCAGCCGTACCGGGACAGAGATCCTCGAGCAGTACTTC.

This rearrangement joins TRBV28 to TRBJ2-1; D uncertain. Germline V lookup: CDR1 MDHEN, CDR2 SYDVKM. Trimming removed 3 bases from V and 10 bases from J, with 13 bases in between. This CDR3 has 13 residues. Here the CDR3 reads CASSLRSPREQFF. DNA for the CDR3: TGTGCCAGCAGTTTGAGGTCTCCTAGGGAGCAGTTCTTC. Supplemented by reference TRBV28 and TRBJ2-1, the full variable domain reads DVKVTQSSRYLVKRTGEKVFLECVQDMDHENMFWYRQDPGLGLRLIYFSYDVKMKEKGDIPEGYSVSREKKERFSLILESASTNQTSMYLCASSLRSPREQFFGPGTRLTVL.

The chain has TRBV5-8 and TRBJ2-1; 11 positions match TRBD1. CDR1 SGHTS and CDR2 YDEGEE come from the germline V gene. The CDR3 spans 15 residues. V lost 0 bases to trimming and J lost 6 bases; unmatched junction nucleotides: 2. The CDR3 is CASSLGTGGSNEQFF. CDR3 DNA sequence: TGTGCCAGCAGCTTGGGGACAGGGGGCTCCAATGAGCAGTTCTTC.

The chain uses TRBV7-2 and TRBJ1-1, with 7 bases lining up with TRBD1. V lost 4 bases to trimming and J lost 5 bases; unmatched junction nucleotides: 10. Germline assignment: CDR1 SGHTA and CDR2 FQGNSA. This CDR3 has 15 amino acids. For the CDR3, the DNA is TGTGCCAGCAGCTCTTATTCCGTACAGGGGACTGAAGCTTTCTTT. This encodes CASSSYSVQGTEAFF.

The CDR3 protein is CASSVQGANQPQHF. CDR3 nucleotide sequence: TGTGCCAGCAGCGTACAGGGGGCAAATCAGCCCCAGCATTTT. The chain is built from TRBV28 and TRBJ1-5; 9 positions match TRBD1. CDR1 and CDR2 from the germline V gene are MDHEN and SYDVKM. Unmatched junction bases numbered 4, after V lost 6 bases and J lost 4 bases. CDR3 length equals 14 residues.

The rearrangement joins TRBV11-3 to TRBJ2-7; 8 positions match TRBD2. This CDR3 comprises 13 residues. The junction had 4 bases not matched to a gene; V was cut back by 4 bases and J by 5 bases. Germline CDR1 is SGHNT and CDR2 is YENEEA. The CDR3 DNA reads TGTGCCAGCAGCTCCGGACTAGCCCACGAGCAGTACTTC. It is translated as CASSSGLAHEQYF. Full variable domain (rest looked up from reference TRBV11-3 and TRBJ2-7): EAGVVQSPRYKIIEKKQPVAFWCNPISGHNTLYWYLQNLGQGPELLIRYENEEAVDDSQLPKDRFSAERLKGVDSTLKIQPAELGDSAVYLCASSSGLAHEQYFGPGTRLTVT.

A few counts support this clone. The chain recombines TRBV2 with TRBJ1-6; 7 bases match TRBD1. The CDR3 is made up of 15 amino acids. Losses at the gene ends were 6 bases for V and 2 bases for J; bases not matched to a gene: 4. Germline V lookup: CDR1 SNHLY, CDR2 FYNNEI. The CDR3 here is CASRRQGAYNSPLHF. For the CDR3, the DNA is TGTGCCAGCAGACGACAGGGTGCCTATAATTCACCCCTCCACTTT. Based on the CDR3 plus reference TRBV2 and TRBJ1-6, the full variable domain is EPEVTQTPSHQVTQMGQEVILRCVPISNHLYFYWYRQILGQKVEFLVSFYNNEISEKSEIFDDQFSVERPDGSNFTLKIRSTKLEDSAMYFCASRRQGAYNSPLHFGNGTRLTVT.

The V gene is TRBV29-1, the J gene TRBJ2-5; 9 nucleotides line up with TRBD2. The CDR3 is 13 residues long. Germline V gene sequence: CDR1 SQVTM, CDR2 ANQGSEA. V trimming: 4 bases; J trimming: 11 bases; junction bases outside the gene matches: 11. For the CDR3, the DNA is TGCAGCGTTGTCGCGGGGGGGCTGGGGGAGCAGTACTTC. Translated, it gives CSVVAGGLGEQYF.

This clone was found once. The V and J genes are TRBV28 and TRBJ1-2; the D gene is possibly TRBD1 (6 bases). V was cut by 6 bases and J by 1 base, with 18 bases left in between. The germline V gene has CDR1 MDHEN and CDR2 SYDVKM. The CDR3 runs to 16 residues. CDR3 sequence reads: CASRHGGAGDNYGYTF. The DNA of the CDR3 is TGTGCCAGCAGGCACGGGGGGGCAGGGGATAACTATGGCTACACCTTC.

The V call is TRBV7-9, the J call TRBJ1-6; the D gene is possibly TRBD1 (6 bases). The CDR3 totals 16 residues. Germline CDR1 SEHNR, CDR2 FQNEAQ (reference sequence). Trimming pared 5 bases from V and 0 bases from J, leaving 11 bases between. The CDR3 DNA follows: TGTGCCAGCAGCACTACAGGGAGCTCCTATAATTCACCCCTCCACTTT. Translated, it gives CASSTTGSSYNSPLHF.

This clone has a handful of counts. The chain joins TRBV15 to TRBJ1-1, with D tentatively TRBD1 (5 bases). Germline lookup yields CDR1 LNHNV and CDR2 YYDKDF (reference sequence). Trimming removed 0 bases at V and 1 base at J, with 12 bases between. The CDR3 is 16 amino acids. As DNA, the CDR3 is TGTGCCACCAGCAGAGATTGGCAGGGATCGAACACTGAAGCTTTCTTT. As protein: CATSRDWQGSNTEAFF. Full variable domain (rest looked up from reference TRBV15 and TRBJ1-1): DAMVIQNPRYQVTQFGKPVTLSCSQTLNHNVMYWYQQKSSQAPKLLFHYYDKDFNNEADTPDNFQSRRPNTSFCFLDIRSPGLGDTAMYLCATSRDWQGSNTEAFFGQGTRLTVV.

This clone was detected a few times. The genes are TRBV6-5 and TRBJ1-3; D gene unclear. The CDR3 is 15 amino acids. The germline gives CDR1 MNHEY, CDR2 SVGAGI. V shed 0 bases and J shed 9 bases, with 15 bases lying between them. CDR3 coding DNA: TGTGCCAGCAGTTACTCGAGGTCGGCCCTGGGCACCATATATTTT. It is translated as CASSYSRSALGTIYF.

This chain uses TRBV19 with TRBJ2-1; TRBD1 aligns across 7 bases. CDR1 is LNHDA and CDR2 is SQIVND in the germline V gene (reference sequence). The CDR3 length is 16 residues. J lost 6 bases, V lost 3 bases, and 11 bases had no gene match. CDR3 DNA sequence: TGTGCCAGTAGTATTAACAGGGGTGTGAGTGGCAATGAGCAGTTCTTC. This encodes CASSINRGVSGNEQFF.

The chain links TRBV7-2 to TRBJ2-5; 10 nucleotides align to TRBD1. CDR3 size: 15 residues. J gave up 5 bases and V 5 bases, and 8 bases lay outside the gene matches. The germline V gene has CDR1 SGHTA and CDR2 FQGNSA. The chain's CDR3 is CASSPQTGGAETQYF. The CDR3 DNA is TGTGCCAGCAGCCCCCAGACAGGGGGCGCGGAGACCCAGTACTTC.

The CDR3 DNA follows: TGTGCCAGCAGCGGACAAGCAAATGAGCAGTTCTTC. It yields the protein CASSGQANEQFF. This chain uses TRBV2 with TRBJ2-1, with D perhaps matching TRBD1 (5 bases). The germline V and J ends were trimmed by 6 bases and 7 bases, with 10 bases remaining between them. The germline gives CDR1 SNHLY, CDR2 FYNNEI. The CDR3 is made up of 12 amino acids.

The chain carries TRBV6-6 and TRBJ2-2; the D gene is possibly TRBD1 (6 bases). V was shortened by 6 bases and J by 6 bases, with 11 bases between the two germline ends. This CDR3 is built from 13 residues. Germline V gene data show CDR1 as MNHNY and CDR2 as SVGAGI (reference sequence). DNA for the CDR3: TGTGCCAGCAGACCCCAGGGGTCCGGGGAGCTGTTTTTT. Its translation: CASRPQGSGELFF.

The chain couples TRBV4-1 to TRBJ1-2; weak D call: TRBD1 (5 bases). V lost 3 bases, J lost 6 bases, and 14 bases lay in between. The CDR3 extends over 14 amino acids. In germline, CDR1 is MGHRA, CDR2 YSYEKL. The CDR3 is CASSHGGGRDGYTF. In nucleotides, the CDR3 is TGCGCCAGCAGCCATGGGGGGGGGAGGGATGGCTACACCTTC.